The source of this T cell receptor (beta chain) is a study of CD8 T cells in ankylosing spondylitis. TCRdb reprocessed the 5' RACE reads with MiXCR, giving one entry per CDR3 protein. Of roughly 440,000 distinct CDR3 sequences detected, more than 15% appear once; the ten largest clones hold just over 1%. This clonotype has just a few counts. Its antigen is undetermined. CDR1 and CDR2 from the germline V gene are SGHAT and FQDESV (reference sequence). V lost 4 bases, J lost 8 bases, and 27 bases lay in between. The CDR3 extends over 18 amino acids. Study-level points and caveats: It appeared that ankylosing spondylitis blood was characterized by a TCR beta motif of roughly 8 highly homologous variants.

Sequencing was done on a sample of blood, either unsorted or a sorted T cell fraction (not recorded which). This chain connects TRBV11-1 to TRBJ2-1, with a weak D call TRBD1 (6 bases). The TCR was taken from a male donor with ankylosing spondylitis. In DNA form, the CDR3 reads TGTGCCAGCAGCTACGGGACACTCCGGGACCGTGTACATGATGAGCAGTTCTTC. It encodes CASSYGTLRDRVHDEQFF. Supplemented by reference TRBV11-1 and TRBJ2-1, the full variable domain reads EAEVAQSPRYKITEKSQAVAFWCDPISGHATLYWYRQILGQGPELLVQFQDESVVDDSQLPKDRFSAERLKGVDSTLKIQPAELGDSAMYLCASSYGTLRDRVHDEQFFGPGTRLTVL.